Described below is a single T cell receptor (beta chain) sequence and its context. What it recognizes is unknown. The sample originates from a study of cytotoxic CD8 clonotypes in ibrutinib-treated CLL. Turning to the study itself: Partial responses totalled approximately 24 and complete responses 2; after median around 72 months, roughly 14 remained remitted and around twelve progressed. Response specimens were obtained following a median treatment duration of approximately 13 months, with a range of 6 to 36.

Depth targeted 1 in 200,000 to 1 in 1 million T cells, averaging approximately 10x coverage per clonotype. Using immunoSEQ multiplex PCR, the repertoire was profiled, and TCRdb retains in-frame clones only, with some absent. The sample yields 270,000 or so clones, 76% seen once. Overall study findings and caveats: Private clonotypes, not public ones, expanded at ibrutinib response.

The V gene lost 2 bases and the J gene lost 6 bases, with 7 bases spanning the gap. The CDR3 spans 12 residues. Germline loops: CDR1 LGHNT, CDR2 FRNRAP. The TCR was taken from a human donor with chronic lymphocytic leukemia. Sample: PBMCs, taken at disease progression, from a patient treated with ibrutinib. This chain joins TRBV12-5 and TRBJ1-1, with D uncertain. The CDR3: CASGLLAAEAFF. CDR3 in DNA: TGTGCTAGTGGTTTGCTGGCCGCTGAAGCTTTCTTT.